This TCR beta chain was identified in a study of CD8 T cells in Susac syndrome. Sequencing of TCR beta was carried out in blood CD8+ and CD4+ T cells. RNA amounts of about 0.45 to 1 ug underwent reverse transcription with random hexamers. Each CDR3 protein is one row after TCRdb ran MiXCR on the immunoSEQ multiplex PCR reads. The sample lists about 100,000 distinct CDR3 sequences; about 96% were seen once. The CDR3 spans 15 residues. Trimming removed 5 bases from V and 3 bases from J, with 14 bases in between. Germline lookup yields CDR1 SEHNR and CDR2 FQNEAQ (reference sequence). The clonotype comes from a human donor with Susac syndrome. Source material: CD8+ T cells from PBMCs. The chain carries TRBV7-9 and TRBJ2-1; TRBD2 is a possible D gene (6 bases). CDR3: CASSIPGLLYNEQFF. The CDR3 DNA sequence: TGTGCCAGCAGCATCCCGGGACTTCTCTACAATGAGCAGTTCTTC.